The sample holds many counts of the clone carrying this T cell receptor (beta chain). TRAV- and TRBV-specific primers, spanning alpha and beta chains, primed first-strand cDNA. For amplifying TCRs, the PCR ran for around 20 cycles with Phusion, which was used together with a constant-region primer and the adapter on the V primers. A single record per CDR3 protein comes from TCRdb applying MiXCR to the reads. Among 45,000 or so distinct CDR3 sequences listed, 20% to 25% were seen once. Time point of the sample: after trial treatment. The treatment: LDRT plus nivolumab, ipilimumab, low-dose cyclophosphamide and aspirin (RACIN trial). Solid tumors that lacked tumor-infiltrating lymphocytes and were advanced were present in eligible patients. The trim removed 6 bases at V and 1 base at J, leaving 2 bases unmatched. From germline, CDR1 is SGHVS and CDR2 FQNEAQ. The CDR3 has 13 amino acids. The entry originates in a study of low-dose radiotherapy and immunotherapy resistance in tumors.

The TCR originated in a male donor with prostate cancer. The source material was PBMCs, sampled after low-dose radiotherapy plus immunotherapy. J is TRBJ1-1 and V is TRBV7-8, with 7 bases fitting TRBD1. Written as DNA, the CDR3 is TGTGCCAGCAGGAACAGGGGGAACACTGAAGCTTTCTTT. Its translation: CASRNRGNTEAFF.